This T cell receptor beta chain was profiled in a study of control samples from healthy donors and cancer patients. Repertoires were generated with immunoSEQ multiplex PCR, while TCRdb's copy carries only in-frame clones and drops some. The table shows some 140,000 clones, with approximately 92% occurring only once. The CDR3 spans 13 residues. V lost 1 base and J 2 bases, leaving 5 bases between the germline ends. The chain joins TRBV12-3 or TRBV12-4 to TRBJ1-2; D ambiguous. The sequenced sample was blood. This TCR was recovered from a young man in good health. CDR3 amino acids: CASSLGQNYGYTF. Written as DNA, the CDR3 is TGTGCCAGCAGTTTAGGGCAGAACTATGGCTACACCTTC.